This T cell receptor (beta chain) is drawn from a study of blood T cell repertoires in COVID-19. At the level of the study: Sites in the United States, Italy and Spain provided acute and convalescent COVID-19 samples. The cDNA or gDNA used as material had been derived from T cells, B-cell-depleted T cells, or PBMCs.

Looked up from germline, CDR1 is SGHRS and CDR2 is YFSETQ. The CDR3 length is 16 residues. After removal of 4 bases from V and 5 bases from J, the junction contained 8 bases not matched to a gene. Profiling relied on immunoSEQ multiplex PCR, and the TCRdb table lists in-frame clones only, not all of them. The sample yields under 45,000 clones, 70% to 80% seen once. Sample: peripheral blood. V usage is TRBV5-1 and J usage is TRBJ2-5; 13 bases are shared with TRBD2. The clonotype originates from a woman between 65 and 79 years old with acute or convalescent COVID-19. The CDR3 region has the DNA TGCGCCAGCAGCCTAAGACTAGCGGGAGGACGGGAGACCCAGTACTTC. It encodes CASSLRLAGGRETQYF.